The 9 T cell receptor beta chains listed next were all sequenced from one sample in a study of blood T cell repertoires in COVID-19. Libraries were prepared by immunoSEQ multiplex PCR; TCRdb keeps only in-frame clonotypes and omits some of them. The sample gives about 480,000 clones, approximately 87% of which show up once; 1.5% to 2% is in the top ten. Source material: PBMCs or T cells enriched from blood (not recorded which). These receptors all come from a woman in her 40s who had recovered from COVID-19.

The chain uses TRBV5-1 and TRBJ2-1, with 9 positions matching TRBD2. This CDR3 has 14 amino acids. Germline V gives CDR1 SGHRS, CDR2 YFSETQ. V shed 0 bases and J 11 bases; nucleotides not matched to a gene: 6. The CDR3 DNA reads as TGCGCCAGCAGCTTGGCAGTAGCGGGAGACAAGCAGTTCTTC. This sequence encodes CASSLAVAGDKQFF.

The chain links TRBV11-3 to TRBJ2-3, with a possible D match to TRBD2 (6 bases). The CDR3 consists of 14 residues. Germline CDR1 SGHNT, CDR2 YENEEA. The ends were cut back, 9 bases at V and 1 base at J, with 14 bases in the middle. DNA of the CDR3: TGTGCCAGTAAACGGGAGTGGGGCACAGATACGCAGTATTTT. It encodes CASKREWGTDTQYF.

This clone was recorded a few times. V gene TRBV21-1 combines with J gene TRBJ2-7; the DNA was not used to check the table's D call, TRBD1. TRBV21-1 is flagged as a pseudogene. The CDR3 extends over 14 amino acids. DNA of the CDR3: TGTGCCAGCAGCAAAGCGACAGTATCCTACGAGCAGTACTTC. Amino acid sequence: CASSKATVSYEQYF.

This clone was counted a few times. The chain has TRBV11-2 and TRBJ2-5; TRBD1 is a possible D gene (5 bases). Germline V CDR1 and CDR2: SGHAT, FQNNGV. The CDR3 has 13 residues. V lost 3 bases and J 9 bases, leaving 14 bases between the germline ends. CDR3 DNA sequence: TGTGCCAGCAGCTTCCAGGGTCAGGCGGCCCAGTACTTC. Translating gives CASSFQGQAAQYF.

The V gene is TRBV24-1, the J gene TRBJ1-2; D gene uncertain. The germline V and J ends were trimmed by 5 bases and 6 bases, with 9 bases remaining between them. The length of the CDR3 is 12 residues. CDR1 and CDR2 (germline): KGHDR, SFDVKD. The CDR3 region has the DNA TGTGCCACCAGTGGAGGGTCCGATGGCTACACCTTC. Translated: CATSGGSDGYTF.

V and J are TRBV13 and TRBJ2-3; 7 bases map to TRBD2. The CDR3 runs 17 residues. Germline CDR1 is PRHDT and CDR2 is FYEKMQ (reference sequence). J gave up 2 bases and V 2 bases, and 10 bases lay outside the gene matches. The CDR3 is CASSLSLVSGYTDTQYF. CDR3 nucleotides: TGTGCCAGCAGCTTAAGTCTTGTTAGCGGGTACACAGATACGCAGTATTTT.

This clone was counted a few times. The V gene is TRBV29-1, the J gene TRBJ2-7; D gene ambiguous. The germline V gene encodes CDR1 SQVTM and CDR2 ANQGSEA. V shed 4 bases and J shed 0 bases, with 7 bases lying between them. The CDR3 extends over 12 amino acids. The CDR3 sequence: CSVVFSSYEQYF. Here the CDR3 DNA reads TGCAGCGTTGTGTTTAGCTCCTACGAGCAGTACTTC.

This chain links TRBV30 with TRBJ2-2; the match to TRBD1 covers 7 bases. The CDR3 is 16 amino acids. Per germline, CDR1 GTSNPN and CDR2 SVGIG (reference sequence). J was trimmed by 2 bases and V by 7 bases; bases with no gene match: 13. The CDR3 DNA reads as TGTGCCTCGAGAGGAAAGGGGGCGTTAAACACCGGGGAGCTGTTTTTT. Translated: CASRGKGALNTGELFF.

V usage is TRBV19 and J usage is TRBJ2-7; D might be TRBD2 (5 bases). In germline, CDR1 is LNHDA, CDR2 SQIVND (reference sequence). V was trimmed by 3 bases and J by 6 bases, leaving 12 bases between them. The CDR3 sequence is 13 residues long. Here the CDR3 reads CASSIRSGIEQYF. CDR3 DNA: TGTGCCAGTAGTATCCGTTCGGGGATCGAGCAGTACTTC. Using reference TRBV19 and TRBJ2-7 for the parts outside the CDR3, the full variable domain is DGGITQSPKYLFRKEGQNVTLSCEQNLNHDAMYWYRQDPGQGLRLIYYSQIVNDFQKGDIAEGYSVSREKKESFPLTVTSAQKNPTAFYLCASSIRSGIEQYFGPGTRLTVT.